The T cell receptor beta chain under discussion was sequenced for a study of control samples from healthy donors and cancer patients. Sequenced by immunoSEQ multiplex PCR; TCRdb stores in-frame clones only, minus some. The sample holds around 55,000 clones, 89% seen once. Per germline, CDR1 SGHRS and CDR2 YFSETQ. V gave up 1 base and J gave up 1 base, with 6 bases separating them. The CDR3 spans 14 residues. This sequence originates from a man aged 40-50 years with colorectal cancer. The sample consisted of PBMCs. V gene TRBV5-1 combines with J gene TRBJ1-3; no clear D. CDR3 in amino acids: CASSLSSSGNTIYF. The CDR3 DNA reads as TGCGCCAGCAGCTTGTCCTCTTCTGGAAACACCATATATTTT.